This note documents a single T cell receptor (beta chain) sequence. What it recognizes is unknown. The data belong to a study of T-cell memory formation after mild COVID-19. Findings and limits, study-wide: Later expanders leaned toward CD4+, whereas clones contracting from day 15 to 85 were balanced CD4/CD8.

The length of the CDR3 is 15 residues. The germline V gene encodes CDR1 MGHDK and CDR2 SYGVNS. V was pared by 6 bases and J by 3 bases, with 10 bases of the junction left unmatched. TCRdb redid the calling of the 5' RACE reads with MiXCR, one entry per CDR3 protein. The repertoire holds around 300,000 distinct CDR3 sequences, roughly an eighth seen once, with roughly 23% in the top ten. The receptor comes from a young man who had mild COVID-19 (a few samples of this study predate the infection). Cell type and time point are not known. Sequencing was done on a sample of PBMCs or a T cell subset sorted from them (not recorded which). The V call is TRBV25-1, the J call TRBJ1-1; 7 positions agree with TRBD1. The CDR3 protein is CASSSLQGWDTEAFF. Written as DNA, the CDR3 is TGTGCCAGCAGCTCTCTACAGGGGTGGGACACTGAAGCTTTCTTT.